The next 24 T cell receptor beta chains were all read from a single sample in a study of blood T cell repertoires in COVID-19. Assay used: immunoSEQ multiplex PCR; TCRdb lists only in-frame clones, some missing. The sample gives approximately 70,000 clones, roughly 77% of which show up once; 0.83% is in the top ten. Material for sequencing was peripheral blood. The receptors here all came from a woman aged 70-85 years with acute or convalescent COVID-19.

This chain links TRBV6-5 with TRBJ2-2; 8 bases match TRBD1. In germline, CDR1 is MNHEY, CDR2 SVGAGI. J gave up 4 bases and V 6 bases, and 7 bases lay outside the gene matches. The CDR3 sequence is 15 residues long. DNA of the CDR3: TGTGCCAGCAGATTAGGACAGGGCACCACCGGGGAGCTGTTTTTT. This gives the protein CASRLGQGTTGELFF.

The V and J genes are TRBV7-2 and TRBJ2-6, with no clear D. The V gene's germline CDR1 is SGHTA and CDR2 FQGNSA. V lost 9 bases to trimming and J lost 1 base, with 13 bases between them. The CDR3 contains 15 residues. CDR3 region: CASTQILSGANVLTF. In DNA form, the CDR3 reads TGTGCCAGTACCCAGATCCTGTCTGGGGCCAACGTCCTGACTTTC. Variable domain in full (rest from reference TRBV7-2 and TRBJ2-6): GAGVSQSPSNKVTEKGKDVELRCDPISGHTALYWYRQSLGQGLEFLIYFQGNSAPDKSGLPSDRFSAERTGGSVSTLTIQRTQQEDSAVYLCASTQILSGANVLTFGAGSRLTVL.

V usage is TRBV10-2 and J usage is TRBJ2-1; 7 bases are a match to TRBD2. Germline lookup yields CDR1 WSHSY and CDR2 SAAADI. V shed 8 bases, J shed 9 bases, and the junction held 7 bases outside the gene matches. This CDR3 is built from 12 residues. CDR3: CASGQTSSEQFF. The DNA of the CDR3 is TGCGCCAGCGGGCAGACTAGCAGTGAGCAGTTCTTC.

CDR3 residues: CASSQGRGTYEQYF. The CDR3 coding sequence is TGTGCCAGCAGCCAAGGCAGGGGGACCTACGAGCAGTACTTC. The chain links TRBV3-1 (or the pseudogene TRBV3-2) to TRBJ2-7, with 7 bases fitting TRBD1. V lost 1 base and J lost 2; bases outside the gene matches: 2. Germline assignment: CDR1 LGHDT and CDR2 YNNKEL (reference sequence). CDR3 size: 14 residues.

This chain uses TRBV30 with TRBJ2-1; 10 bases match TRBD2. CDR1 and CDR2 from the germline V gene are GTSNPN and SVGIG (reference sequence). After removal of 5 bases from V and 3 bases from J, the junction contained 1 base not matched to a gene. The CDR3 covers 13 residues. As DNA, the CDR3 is TGTGCCTGGGCTAGCGGGAGCTACAATGAGCAGTTCTTC. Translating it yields CAWASGSYNEQFF.

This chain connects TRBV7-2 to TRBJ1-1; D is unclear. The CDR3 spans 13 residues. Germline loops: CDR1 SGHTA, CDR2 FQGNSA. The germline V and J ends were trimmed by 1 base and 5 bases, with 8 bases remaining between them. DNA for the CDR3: TGTGCCAGCAGCTTAGTACAGATTACTGAAGCTTTCTTT. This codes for CASSLVQITEAFF.

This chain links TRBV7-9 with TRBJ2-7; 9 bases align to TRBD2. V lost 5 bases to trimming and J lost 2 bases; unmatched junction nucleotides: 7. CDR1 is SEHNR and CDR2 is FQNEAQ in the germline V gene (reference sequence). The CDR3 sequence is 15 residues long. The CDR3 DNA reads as TGTGCCAGCAGCCTCAATAGCGGGGGAGCCTACGAGCAGTACTTC. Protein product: CASSLNSGGAYEQYF.

The CDR3 sequence is CASSLRFVGASGETQYF. The CDR3 region has the DNA TGTGCCAGCAGTTTAAGGTTTGTCGGCGCTTCAGGAGAGACCCAGTACTTC. The V and J genes are TRBV27 and TRBJ2-5; unclear D gene. There are 17 residues in the CDR3. The V gene lost 2 bases and the J gene lost 4 bases, with 20 bases spanning the gap. The V gene's germline CDR1 is MNHEY and CDR2 SMNVEV (reference sequence).

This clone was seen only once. The CDR3 bases are TGTGCCAGCAGCTTGGGGGGCCCGATATACGAGCAGTACTTC. Protein product: CASSLGGPIYEQYF. V and J are TRBV5-4 and TRBJ2-7; a weak D match, TRBD1 (5 bases). Per the germline V gene, CDR1 is SGHNT and CDR2 is YYREEE (reference sequence). Trimming left V 0 bases short and J 4 bases short, with 11 bases between. The CDR3 is made up of 14 amino acids.

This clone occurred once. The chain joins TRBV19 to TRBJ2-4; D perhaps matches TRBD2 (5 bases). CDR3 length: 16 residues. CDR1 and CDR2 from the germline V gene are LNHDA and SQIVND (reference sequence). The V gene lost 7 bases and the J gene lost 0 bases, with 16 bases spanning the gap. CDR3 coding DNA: TGTGCCAGTATGTCGAGGGCGATAGAAGCCAAAAACATTCAGTACTTC. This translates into CASMSRAIEAKNIQYF.

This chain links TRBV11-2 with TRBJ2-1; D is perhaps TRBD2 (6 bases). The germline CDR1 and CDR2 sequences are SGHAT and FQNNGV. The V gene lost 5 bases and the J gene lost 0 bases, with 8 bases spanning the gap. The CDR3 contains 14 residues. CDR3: CASSLSGSYNEQFF. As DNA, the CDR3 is TGTGCCAGCAGCCTTAGCGGCTCCTACAATGAGCAGTTCTTC. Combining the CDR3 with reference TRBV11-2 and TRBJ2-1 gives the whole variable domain EAGVAQSPRYKIIEKRQSVAFWCNPISGHATLYWYQQILGQGPKLLIQFQNNGVVDDSQLPKDRFSAERLKGVDSTLKIQPAKLEDSAVYLCASSLSGSYNEQFFGPGTRLTVL.

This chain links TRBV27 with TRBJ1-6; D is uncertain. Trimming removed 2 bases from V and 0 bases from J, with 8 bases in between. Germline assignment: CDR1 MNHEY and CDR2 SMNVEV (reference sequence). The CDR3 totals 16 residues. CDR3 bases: TGTGCCAGCAGTTTACACCCAGACTCCTATAATTCACCCCTCCACTTT. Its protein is CASSLHPDSYNSPLHF.

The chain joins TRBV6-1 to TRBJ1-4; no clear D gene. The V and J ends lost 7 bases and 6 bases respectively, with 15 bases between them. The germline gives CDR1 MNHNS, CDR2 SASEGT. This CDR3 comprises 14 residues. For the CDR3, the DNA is TGTGCCAGCATCGACGGGCGGGGAGATGAAAAACTGTTTTTT. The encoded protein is CASIDGRGDEKLFF.

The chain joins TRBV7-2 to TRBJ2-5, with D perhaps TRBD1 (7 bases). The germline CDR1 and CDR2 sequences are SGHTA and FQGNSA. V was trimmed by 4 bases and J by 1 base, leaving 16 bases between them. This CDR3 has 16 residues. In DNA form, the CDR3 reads TGTGCCAGCAGCTCTAGGGCGGGGACAGCCCAAGAGACCCAGTACTTC. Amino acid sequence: CASSSRAGTAQETQYF. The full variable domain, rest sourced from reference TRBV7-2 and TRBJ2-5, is GAGVSQSPSNKVTEKGKDVELRCDPISGHTALYWYRQSLGQGLEFLIYFQGNSAPDKSGLPSDRFSAERTGGSVSTLTIQRTQQEDSAVYLCASSSRAGTAQETQYFGPGTRLLVL.

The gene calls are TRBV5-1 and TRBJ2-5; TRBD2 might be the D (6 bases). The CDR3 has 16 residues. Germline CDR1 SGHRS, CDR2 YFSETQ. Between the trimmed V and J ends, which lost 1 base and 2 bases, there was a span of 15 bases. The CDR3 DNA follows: TGCGCCAGCAGCTTGTTCTCGGGAGTCTTGCAAGAGACCCAGTACTTC. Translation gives CASSLFSGVLQETQYF.

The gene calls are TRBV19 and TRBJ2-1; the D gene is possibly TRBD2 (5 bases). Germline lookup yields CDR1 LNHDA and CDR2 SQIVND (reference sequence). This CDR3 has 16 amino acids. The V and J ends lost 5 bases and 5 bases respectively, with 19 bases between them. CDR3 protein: CASSSHGENWDNEQFF. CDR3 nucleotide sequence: TGTGCCAGTAGTTCCCACGGGGAGAATTGGGACAATGAGCAGTTCTTC.

The CDR3 region is CSARDPSGGTF. In DNA form, the CDR3 reads TGCAGTGCTAGAGATCCCTCAGGTGGCACCTTC. V gene TRBV20-1 combines with J gene TRBJ1-2; the D is unclear. Germline V lookup: CDR1 DFQATT, CDR2 SNEGSKA (reference sequence). The CDR3 has 11 amino acids. V lost 0 bases to trimming and J lost 13 bases, with 12 bases between them.

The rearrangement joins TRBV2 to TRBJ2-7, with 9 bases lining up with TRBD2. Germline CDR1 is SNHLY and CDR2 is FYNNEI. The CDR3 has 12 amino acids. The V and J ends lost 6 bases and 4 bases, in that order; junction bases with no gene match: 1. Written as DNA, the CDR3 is TGTGCCAGCAGCCTAGCGGGATACGAGCAGTACTTC. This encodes CASSLAGYEQYF.

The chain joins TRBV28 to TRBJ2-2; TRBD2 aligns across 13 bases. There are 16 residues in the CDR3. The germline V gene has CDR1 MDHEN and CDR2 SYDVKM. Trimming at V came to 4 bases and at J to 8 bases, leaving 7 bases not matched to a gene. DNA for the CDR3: TGTGCCAGCAGTTCCTGGACTAGCGGGAGCAGTGGGGAGCTGTTTTTT. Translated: CASSSWTSGSSGELFF.

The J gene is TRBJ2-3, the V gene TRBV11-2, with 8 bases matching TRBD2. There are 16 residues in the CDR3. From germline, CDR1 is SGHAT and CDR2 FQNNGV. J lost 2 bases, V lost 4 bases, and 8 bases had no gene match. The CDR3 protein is CASSSPRGGATDTQYF. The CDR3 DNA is TGTGCCAGCAGCTCGCCCCGGGGGGGGGCCACAGATACGCAGTATTTT.

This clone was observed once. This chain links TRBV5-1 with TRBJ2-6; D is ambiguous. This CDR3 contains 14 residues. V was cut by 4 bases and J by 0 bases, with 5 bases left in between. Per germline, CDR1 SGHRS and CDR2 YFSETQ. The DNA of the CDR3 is TGCGCCAGCAGCCCCCTCTCTGGGGCCAACGTCCTGACTTTC. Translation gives CASSPLSGANVLTF.

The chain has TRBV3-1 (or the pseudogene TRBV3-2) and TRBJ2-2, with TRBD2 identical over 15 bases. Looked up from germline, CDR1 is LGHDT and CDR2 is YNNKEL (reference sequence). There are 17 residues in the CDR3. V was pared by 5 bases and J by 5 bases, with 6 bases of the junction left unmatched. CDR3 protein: CASSLHGLAGGTGELFF. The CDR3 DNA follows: TGTGCCAGCAGCTTACATGGACTAGCGGGGGGGACCGGGGAGCTGTTTTTT.

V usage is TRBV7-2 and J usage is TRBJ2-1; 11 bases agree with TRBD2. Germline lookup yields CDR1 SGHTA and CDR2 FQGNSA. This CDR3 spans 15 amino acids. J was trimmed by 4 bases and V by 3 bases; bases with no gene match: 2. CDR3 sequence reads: CASSFTSGGYNEQFF. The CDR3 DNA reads TGTGCCAGCAGCTTCACTAGCGGGGGATACAATGAGCAGTTCTTC. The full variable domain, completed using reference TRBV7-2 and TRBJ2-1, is GAGVSQSPSNKVTEKGKDVELRCDPISGHTALYWYRQSLGQGLEFLIYFQGNSAPDKSGLPSDRFSAERTGGSVSTLTIQRTQQEDSAVYLCASSFTSGGYNEQFFGPGTRLTVL.

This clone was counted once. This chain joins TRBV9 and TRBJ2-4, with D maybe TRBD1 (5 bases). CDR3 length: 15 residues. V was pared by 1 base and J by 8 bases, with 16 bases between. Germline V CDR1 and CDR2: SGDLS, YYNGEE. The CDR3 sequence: CASSVKGILFDIQYF. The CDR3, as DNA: TGTGCCAGCAGCGTAAAGGGGATTCTCTTCGACATTCAGTACTTC.